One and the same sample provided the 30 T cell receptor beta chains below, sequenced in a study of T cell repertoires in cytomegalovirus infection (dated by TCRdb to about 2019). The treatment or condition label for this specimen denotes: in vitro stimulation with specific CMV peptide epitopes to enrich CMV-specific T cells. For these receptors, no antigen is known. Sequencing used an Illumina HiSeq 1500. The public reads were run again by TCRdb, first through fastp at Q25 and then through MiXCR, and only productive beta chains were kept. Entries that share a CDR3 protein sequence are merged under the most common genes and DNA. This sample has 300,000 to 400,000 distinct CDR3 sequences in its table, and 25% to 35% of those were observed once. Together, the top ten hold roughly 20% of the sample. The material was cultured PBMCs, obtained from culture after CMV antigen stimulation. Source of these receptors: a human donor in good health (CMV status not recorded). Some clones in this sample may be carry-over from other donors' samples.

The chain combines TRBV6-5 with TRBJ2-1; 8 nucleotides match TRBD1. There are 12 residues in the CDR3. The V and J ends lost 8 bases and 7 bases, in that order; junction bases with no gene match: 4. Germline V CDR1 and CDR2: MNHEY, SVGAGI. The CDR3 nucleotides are TGTGCCAGCGGGACAGGACCGAATGAGCAGTTCTTC. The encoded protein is CASGTGPNEQFF.

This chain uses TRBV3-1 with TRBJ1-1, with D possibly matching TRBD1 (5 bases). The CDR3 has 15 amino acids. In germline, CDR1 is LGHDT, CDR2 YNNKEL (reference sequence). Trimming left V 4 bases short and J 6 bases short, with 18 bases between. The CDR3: CASSLLTLAGSEAFF. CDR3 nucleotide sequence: TGTGCCAGCAGCCTTCTTACTCTGGCAGGGTCTGAAGCTTTCTTT.

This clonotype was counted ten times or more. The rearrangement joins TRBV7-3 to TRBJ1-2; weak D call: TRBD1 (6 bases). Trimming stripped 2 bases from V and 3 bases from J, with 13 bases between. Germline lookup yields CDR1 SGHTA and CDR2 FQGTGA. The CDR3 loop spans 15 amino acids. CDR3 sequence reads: CASSLGSGVDYGYTF. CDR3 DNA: TGTGCCAGCAGCTTAGGATCAGGGGTGGACTATGGCTACACCTTC. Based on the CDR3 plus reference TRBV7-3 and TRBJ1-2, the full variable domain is GAGVSQTPSNKVTEKGKYVELRCDPISGHTALYWYRQSLGQGPEFLIYFQGTGAADDSGLPNDRFFAVRPEGSVSTLKIQRTERGDSAVYLCASSLGSGVDYGYTFGSGTRLTVV.

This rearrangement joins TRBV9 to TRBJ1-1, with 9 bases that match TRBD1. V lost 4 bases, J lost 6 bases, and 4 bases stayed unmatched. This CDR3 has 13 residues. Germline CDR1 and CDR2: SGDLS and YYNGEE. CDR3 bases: TGTGCCAGCAGCCCCACAGGGGGCCCTGAAGCTTTCTTT. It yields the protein CASSPTGGPEAFF.

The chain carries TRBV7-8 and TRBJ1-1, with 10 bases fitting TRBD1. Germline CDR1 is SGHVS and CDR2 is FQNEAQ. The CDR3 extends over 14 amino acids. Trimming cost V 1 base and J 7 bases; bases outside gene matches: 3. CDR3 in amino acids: CASSLGTGGIEAFF. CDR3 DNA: TGTGCCAGCAGCTTAGGGACAGGGGGTATTGAAGCTTTCTTT. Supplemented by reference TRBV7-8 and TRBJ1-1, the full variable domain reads GAGVSQSPRYKVAKRGQDVALRCDPISGHVSLFWYQQALGQGPEFLTYFQNEAQLDKSGLPSDRFFAERPEGSVSTLKIQRTQQEDSAVYLCASSLGTGGIEAFFGQGTRLTVV.

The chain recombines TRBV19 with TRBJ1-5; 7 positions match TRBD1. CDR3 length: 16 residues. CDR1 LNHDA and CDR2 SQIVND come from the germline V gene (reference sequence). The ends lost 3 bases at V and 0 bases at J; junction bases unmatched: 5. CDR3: CASSIRTGDSNQPQHF. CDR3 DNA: TGTGCCAGTAGTATTCGTACAGGGGATAGCAATCAGCCCCAGCATTTT.

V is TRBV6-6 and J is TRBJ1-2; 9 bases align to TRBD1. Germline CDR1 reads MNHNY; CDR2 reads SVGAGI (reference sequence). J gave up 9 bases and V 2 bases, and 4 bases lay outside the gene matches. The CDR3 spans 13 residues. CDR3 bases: TGTGCCAGCAGTTACCAGGACAGGGGCAGCTACACCTTC. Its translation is CASSYQDRGSYTF.

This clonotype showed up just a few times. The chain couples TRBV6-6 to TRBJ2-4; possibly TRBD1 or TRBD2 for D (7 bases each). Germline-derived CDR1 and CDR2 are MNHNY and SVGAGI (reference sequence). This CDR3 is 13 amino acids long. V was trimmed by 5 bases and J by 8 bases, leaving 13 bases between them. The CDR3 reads CASSTRGRDIQYF. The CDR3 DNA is TGTGCCAGCAGTACCAGGGGGAGGGACATTCAGTACTTC.

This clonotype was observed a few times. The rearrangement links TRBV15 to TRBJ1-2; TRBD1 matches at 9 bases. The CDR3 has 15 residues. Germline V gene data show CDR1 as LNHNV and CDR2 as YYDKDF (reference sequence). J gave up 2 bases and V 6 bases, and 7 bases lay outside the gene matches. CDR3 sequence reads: CATSLDRGANYGYTF. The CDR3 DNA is TGTGCCACCAGTCTGGACAGGGGCGCCAACTATGGCTACACCTTC.

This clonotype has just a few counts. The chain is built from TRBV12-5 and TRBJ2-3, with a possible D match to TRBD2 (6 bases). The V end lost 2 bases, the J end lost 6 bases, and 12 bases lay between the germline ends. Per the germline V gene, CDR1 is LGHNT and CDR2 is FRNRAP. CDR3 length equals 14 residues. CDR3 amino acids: CASGLTPGVDTQYF. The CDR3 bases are TGTGCTAGTGGTTTGACACCGGGAGTCGATACGCAGTATTTT.

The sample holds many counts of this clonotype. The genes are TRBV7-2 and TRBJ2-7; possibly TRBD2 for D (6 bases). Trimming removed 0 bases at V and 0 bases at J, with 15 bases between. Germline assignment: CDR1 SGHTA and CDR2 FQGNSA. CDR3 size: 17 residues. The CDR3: CASSLAPSRGFSYEQYF. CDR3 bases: TGTGCCAGCAGCTTAGCCCCCTCGCGGGGTTTCTCCTACGAGCAGTACTTC. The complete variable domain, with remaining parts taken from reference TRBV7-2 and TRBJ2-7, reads GAGVSQSPSNKVTEKGKDVELRCDPISGHTALYWYRQSLGQGLEFLIYFQGNSAPDKSGLPSDRFSAERTGGSVSTLTIQRTQQEDSAVYLCASSLAPSRGFSYEQYFGPGTRLTVT.

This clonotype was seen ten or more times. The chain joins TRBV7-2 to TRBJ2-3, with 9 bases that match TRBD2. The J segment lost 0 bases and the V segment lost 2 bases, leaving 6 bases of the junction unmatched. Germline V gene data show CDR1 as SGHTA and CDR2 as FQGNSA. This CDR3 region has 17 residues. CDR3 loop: CASSLNSGSHSTDTQYF. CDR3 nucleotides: TGTGCCAGCAGCTTAAATAGCGGGAGCCATAGCACAGATACGCAGTATTTT.

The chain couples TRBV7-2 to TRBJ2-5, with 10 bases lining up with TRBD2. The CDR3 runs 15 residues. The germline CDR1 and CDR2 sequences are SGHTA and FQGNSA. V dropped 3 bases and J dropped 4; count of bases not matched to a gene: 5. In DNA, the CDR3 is TGTGCCAGCAGCTTTCAAGCGGGGGGGCCAGAGACCCAGTACTTC. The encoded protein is CASSFQAGGPETQYF.

CDR3 nucleotide sequence: TGTGCCAGCAGAGCGGGACTCTTTACAGACGAGCAGTACTTC. Its translation: CASRAGLFTDEQYF. This chain joins TRBV2 and TRBJ2-7, with 7 bases lining up with TRBD2. V was clipped by 6 bases and J by 5 bases; unmatched bases: 10. Germline V gives CDR1 SNHLY, CDR2 FYNNEI. The CDR3 is 14 residues long.

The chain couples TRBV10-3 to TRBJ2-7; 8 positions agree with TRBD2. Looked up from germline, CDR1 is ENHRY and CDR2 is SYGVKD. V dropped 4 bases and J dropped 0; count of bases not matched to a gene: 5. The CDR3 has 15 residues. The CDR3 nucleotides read TGTGCCATCAGTGGGGGCGGGGGGCTCTCCTACGAGCAGTACTTC. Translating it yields CAISGGGGLSYEQYF.

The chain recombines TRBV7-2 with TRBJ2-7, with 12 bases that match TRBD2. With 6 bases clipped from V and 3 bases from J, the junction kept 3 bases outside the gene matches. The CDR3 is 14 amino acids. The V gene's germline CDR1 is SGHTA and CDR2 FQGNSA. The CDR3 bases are TGTGCCAGCAGACGGACTAGCGGGGACTACGAGCAGTACTTC. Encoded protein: CASRRTSGDYEQYF.

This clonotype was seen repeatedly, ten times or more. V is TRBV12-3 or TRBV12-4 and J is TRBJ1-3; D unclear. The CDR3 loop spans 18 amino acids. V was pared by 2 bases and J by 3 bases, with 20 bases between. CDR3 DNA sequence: TGTGCCAGCAGTTTACGCCTACAGACCCTCTCGGATGGAAACACCATATATTTT. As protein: CASSLRLQTLSDGNTIYF.

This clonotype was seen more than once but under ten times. The CDR3 region has the DNA TGTGCCAGCAGTTTCATGACAGGAGATAATTCACCCCTCCACTTT. This gives the protein CASSFMTGDNSPLHF. The chain links TRBV12-3 or TRBV12-4 to TRBJ1-6; a possible D gene is TRBD1 (6 bases). The V gene lost 3 bases and the J gene lost 5 bases, with 11 bases spanning the gap. This CDR3 spans 15 amino acids.

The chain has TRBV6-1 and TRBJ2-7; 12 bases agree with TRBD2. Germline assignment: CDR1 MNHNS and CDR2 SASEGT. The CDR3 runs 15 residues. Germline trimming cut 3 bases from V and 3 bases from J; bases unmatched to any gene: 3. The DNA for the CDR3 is TGTGCCAGCAGTGAGCGGACTAGCGGGGACTACGAGCAGTACTTC. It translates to CASSERTSGDYEQYF.

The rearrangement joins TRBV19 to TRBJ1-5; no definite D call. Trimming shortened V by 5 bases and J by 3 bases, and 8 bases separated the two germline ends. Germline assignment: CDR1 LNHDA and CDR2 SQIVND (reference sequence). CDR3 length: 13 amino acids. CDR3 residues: CASSHGSNQPQHF. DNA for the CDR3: TGTGCCAGTAGTCACGGGTCCAATCAGCCCCAGCATTTT.

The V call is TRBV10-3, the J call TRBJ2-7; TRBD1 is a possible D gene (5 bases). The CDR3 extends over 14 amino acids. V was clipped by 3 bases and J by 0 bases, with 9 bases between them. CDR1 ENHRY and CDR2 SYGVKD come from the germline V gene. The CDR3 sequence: CAISEQVPSYEQYF. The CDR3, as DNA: TGTGCCATCAGTGAACAGGTGCCCTCCTACGAGCAGTACTTC.

The chain's CDR3 is CASSTDRGHRETQYF. CDR3 sequence (DNA): TGTGCCAGCAGTACGGACAGGGGGCATAGGGAGACCCAGTACTTC. The chain recombines TRBV6-6 with TRBJ2-5; the match to TRBD1 covers 11 bases. The V gene's germline CDR1 is MNHNY and CDR2 SVGAGI (reference sequence). J gave up 5 bases and V 5 bases, and 7 bases lay outside the gene matches. This CDR3 comprises 15 residues.

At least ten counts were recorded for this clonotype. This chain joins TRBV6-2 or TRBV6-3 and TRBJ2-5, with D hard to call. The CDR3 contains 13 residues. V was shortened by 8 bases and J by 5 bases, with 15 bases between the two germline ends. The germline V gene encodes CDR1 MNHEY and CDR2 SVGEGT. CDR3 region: CASALARWETQYF. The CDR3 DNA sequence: TGTGCCAGCGCCCTCGCTAGGTGGGAGACCCAGTACTTC.

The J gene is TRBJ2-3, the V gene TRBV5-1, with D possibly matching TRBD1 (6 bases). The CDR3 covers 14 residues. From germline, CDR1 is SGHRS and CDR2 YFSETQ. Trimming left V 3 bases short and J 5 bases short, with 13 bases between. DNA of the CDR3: TGCGCCAGCAGCTCAACGGTACAGGGAGATACGCAGTATTTT. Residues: CASSSTVQGDTQYF.

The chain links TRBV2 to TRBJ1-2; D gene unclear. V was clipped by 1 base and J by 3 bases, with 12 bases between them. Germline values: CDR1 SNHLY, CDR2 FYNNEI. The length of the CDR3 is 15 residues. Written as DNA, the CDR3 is TGTGCCAGCAGTGAAGGGGTGGGCGCGGACTATGGCTACACCTTC. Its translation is CASSEGVGADYGYTF.

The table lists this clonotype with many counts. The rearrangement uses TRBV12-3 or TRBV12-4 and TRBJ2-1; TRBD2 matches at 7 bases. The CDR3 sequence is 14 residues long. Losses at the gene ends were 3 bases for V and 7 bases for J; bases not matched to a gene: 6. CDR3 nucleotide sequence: TGTGCCAGCAGTTTTGCGGGAGCGGGTAATGAGCAGTTCTTC. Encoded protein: CASSFAGAGNEQFF.

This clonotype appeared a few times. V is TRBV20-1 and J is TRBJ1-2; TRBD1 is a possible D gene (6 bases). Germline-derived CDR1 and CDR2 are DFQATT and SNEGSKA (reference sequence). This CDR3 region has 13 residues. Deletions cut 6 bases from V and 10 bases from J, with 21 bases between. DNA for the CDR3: TGCAGTGCCCTCCGGCCAACAGGGCGGGACTACACCTTC. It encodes CSALRPTGRDYTF.

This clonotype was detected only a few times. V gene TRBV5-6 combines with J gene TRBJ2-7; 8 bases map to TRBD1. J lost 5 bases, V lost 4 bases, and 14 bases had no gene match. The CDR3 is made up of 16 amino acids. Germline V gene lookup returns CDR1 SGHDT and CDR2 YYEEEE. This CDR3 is CASSPGQGATYNEQYF. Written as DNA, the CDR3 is TGTGCCAGCAGCCCCGGCCAGGGGGCGACGTATAACGAGCAGTACTTC.

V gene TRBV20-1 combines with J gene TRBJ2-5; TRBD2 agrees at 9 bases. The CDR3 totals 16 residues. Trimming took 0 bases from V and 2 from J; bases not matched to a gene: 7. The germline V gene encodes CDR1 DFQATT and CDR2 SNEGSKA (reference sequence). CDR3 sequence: CSARDYAGGPQETQYF. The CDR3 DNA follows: TGCAGTGCTAGAGATTACGCGGGAGGGCCTCAAGAGACCCAGTACTTC.

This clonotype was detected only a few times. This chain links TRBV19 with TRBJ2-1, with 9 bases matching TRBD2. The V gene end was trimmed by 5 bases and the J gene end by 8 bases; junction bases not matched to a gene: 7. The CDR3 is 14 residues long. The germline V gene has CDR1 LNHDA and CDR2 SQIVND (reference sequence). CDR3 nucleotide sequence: TGTGCCAGTAGTTCTGGACTAGCGTTGTATGAGCAGTTCTTC. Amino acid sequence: CASSSGLALYEQFF.